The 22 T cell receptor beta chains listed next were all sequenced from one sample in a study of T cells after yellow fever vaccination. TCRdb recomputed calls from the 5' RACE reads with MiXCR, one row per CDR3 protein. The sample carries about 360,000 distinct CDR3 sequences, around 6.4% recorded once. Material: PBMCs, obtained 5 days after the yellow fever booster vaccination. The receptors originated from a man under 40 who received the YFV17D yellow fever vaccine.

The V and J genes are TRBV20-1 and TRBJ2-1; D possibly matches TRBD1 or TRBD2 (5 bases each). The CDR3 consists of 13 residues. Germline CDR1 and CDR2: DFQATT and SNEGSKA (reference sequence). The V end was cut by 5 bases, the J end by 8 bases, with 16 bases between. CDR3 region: CSARSRGDYEQFF. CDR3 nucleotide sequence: TGCAGTGCTCGGTCGAGGGGAGACTATGAGCAGTTCTTC.

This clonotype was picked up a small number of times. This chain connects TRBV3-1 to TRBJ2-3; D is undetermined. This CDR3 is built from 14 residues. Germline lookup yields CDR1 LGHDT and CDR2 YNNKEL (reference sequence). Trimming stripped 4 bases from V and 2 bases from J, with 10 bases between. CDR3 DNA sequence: TGTGCCAGCAGCCCCCCGCCCCACACAGATACGCAGTATTTT. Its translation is CASSPPPHTDTQYF.

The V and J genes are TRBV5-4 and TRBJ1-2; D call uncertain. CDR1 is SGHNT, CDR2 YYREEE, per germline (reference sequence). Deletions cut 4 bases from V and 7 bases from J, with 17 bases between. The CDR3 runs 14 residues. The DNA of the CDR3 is TGTGCCAGCAGCAGGGAGCCTACCGGCTTTGGCTACACCTTC. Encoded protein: CASSREPTGFGYTF.

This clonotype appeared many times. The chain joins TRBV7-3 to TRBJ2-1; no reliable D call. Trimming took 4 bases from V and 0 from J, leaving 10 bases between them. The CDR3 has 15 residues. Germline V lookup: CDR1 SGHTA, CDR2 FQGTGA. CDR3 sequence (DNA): TGTGCCAGCAGCTCCTCCCCCAGCTCCTACAATGAGCAGTTCTTC. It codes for CASSSSPSSYNEQFF.

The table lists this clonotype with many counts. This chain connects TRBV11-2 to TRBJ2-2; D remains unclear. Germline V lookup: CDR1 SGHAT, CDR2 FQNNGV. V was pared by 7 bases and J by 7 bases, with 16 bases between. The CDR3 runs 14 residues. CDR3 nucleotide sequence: TGTGCCAGCACCCTCCGCCCAGCAGACGGGGAGCTGTTTTTT. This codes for CASTLRPADGELFF.

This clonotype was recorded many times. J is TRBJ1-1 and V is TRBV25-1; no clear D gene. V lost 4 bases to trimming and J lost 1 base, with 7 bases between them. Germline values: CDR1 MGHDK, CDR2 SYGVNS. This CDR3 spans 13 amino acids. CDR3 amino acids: CASSAPGNTEAFF. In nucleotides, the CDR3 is TGTGCCAGCAGTGCCCCGGGGAACACTGAAGCTTTCTTT. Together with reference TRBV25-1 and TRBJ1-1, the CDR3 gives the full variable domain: EADIYQTPRYLVIGTGKKITLECSQTMGHDKMYWYQQDPGMELHLIHYSYGVNSTEKGDLSSESTVSRIRTEHFPLTLESARPSHTSQYLCASSAPGNTEAFFGQGTRLTVV.

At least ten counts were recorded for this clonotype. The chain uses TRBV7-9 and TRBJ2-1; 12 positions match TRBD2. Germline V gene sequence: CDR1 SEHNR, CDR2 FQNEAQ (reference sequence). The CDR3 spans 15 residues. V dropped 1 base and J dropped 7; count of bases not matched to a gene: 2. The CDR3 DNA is TGTGCCAGCAGCTTAGGGACTAGCGGGGCGAATGAGCAGTTCTTC. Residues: CASSLGTSGANEQFF.

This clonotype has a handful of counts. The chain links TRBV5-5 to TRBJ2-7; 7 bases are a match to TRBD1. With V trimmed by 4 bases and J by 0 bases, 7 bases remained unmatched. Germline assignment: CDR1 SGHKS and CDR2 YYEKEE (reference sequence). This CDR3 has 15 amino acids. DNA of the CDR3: TGTGCCAGCAGCAACGAGGGACAGAGCTCCTACGAGCAGTACTTC. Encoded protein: CASSNEGQSSYEQYF.

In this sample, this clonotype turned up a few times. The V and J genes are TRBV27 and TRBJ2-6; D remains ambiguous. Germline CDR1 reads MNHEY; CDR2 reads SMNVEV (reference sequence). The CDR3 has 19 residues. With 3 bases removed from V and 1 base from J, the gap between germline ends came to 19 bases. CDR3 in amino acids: CASSLIAALERSGANVLTF. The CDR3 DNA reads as TGTGCCAGCAGTTTGATCGCGGCCCTAGAAAGGTCTGGGGCCAACGTCCTGACTTTC. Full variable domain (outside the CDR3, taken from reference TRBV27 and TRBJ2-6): EAQVTQNPRYLITVTGKKLTVTCSQNMNHEYMSWYRQDPGLGLRQIYYSMNVEVTDKGDVPEGYKVSRKEKRNFPLILESPSPNQTSLYFCASSLIAALERSGANVLTFGAGSRLTVL.

The CDR3 sequence: CASSLHPPAFF. For the CDR3, the DNA is TGTGCCAGCAGTTTACACCCCCCCGCTTTCTTT. This chain uses TRBV28 with TRBJ1-1; D remains unclear. V lost 2 bases, J lost 11 bases, and 9 bases lay in between. The CDR3 loop spans 11 amino acids. Germline values: CDR1 MDHEN, CDR2 SYDVKM.

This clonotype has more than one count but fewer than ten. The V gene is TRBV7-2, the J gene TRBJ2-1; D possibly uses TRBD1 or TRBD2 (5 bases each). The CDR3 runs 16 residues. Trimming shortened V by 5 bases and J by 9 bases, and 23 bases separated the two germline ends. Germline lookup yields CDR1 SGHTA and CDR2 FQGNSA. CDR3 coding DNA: TGTGCCAGCAGCACGACGCCCGGGGCCTCCCAGGGTGAGCAGTTCTTC. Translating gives CASSTTPGASQGEQFF.

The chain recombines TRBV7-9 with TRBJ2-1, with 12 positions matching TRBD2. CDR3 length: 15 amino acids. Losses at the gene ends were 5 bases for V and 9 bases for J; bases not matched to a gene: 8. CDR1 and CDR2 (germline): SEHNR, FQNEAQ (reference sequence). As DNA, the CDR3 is TGTGCCAGCAGCCCCCGGACTAGCGGGAATTCTGAGCAGTTCTTC. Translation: CASSPRTSGNSEQFF. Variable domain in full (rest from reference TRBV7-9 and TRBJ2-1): DTGVSQNPRHKITKRGQNVTFRCDPISEHNRLYWYRQTLGQGPEFLTYFQNEAQLEKSRLLSDRFSAERPKGSFSTLEIQRTEQGDSAMYLCASSPRTSGNSEQFFGPGTRLTVL.

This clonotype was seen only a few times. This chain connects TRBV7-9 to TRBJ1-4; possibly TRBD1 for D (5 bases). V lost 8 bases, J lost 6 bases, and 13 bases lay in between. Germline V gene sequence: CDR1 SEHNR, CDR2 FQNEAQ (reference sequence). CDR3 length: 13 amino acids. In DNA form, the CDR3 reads TGTGCCAGCCAAAGTCAGACAGATGAAAAACTGTTTTTT. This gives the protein CASQSQTDEKLFF.

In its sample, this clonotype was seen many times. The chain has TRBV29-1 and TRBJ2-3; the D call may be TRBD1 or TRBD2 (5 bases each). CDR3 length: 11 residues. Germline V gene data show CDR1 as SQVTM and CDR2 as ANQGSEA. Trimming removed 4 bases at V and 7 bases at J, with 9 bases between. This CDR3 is CSVVGGNTQYF. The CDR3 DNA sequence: TGCAGCGTTGTTGGGGGAAATACGCAGTATTTT.

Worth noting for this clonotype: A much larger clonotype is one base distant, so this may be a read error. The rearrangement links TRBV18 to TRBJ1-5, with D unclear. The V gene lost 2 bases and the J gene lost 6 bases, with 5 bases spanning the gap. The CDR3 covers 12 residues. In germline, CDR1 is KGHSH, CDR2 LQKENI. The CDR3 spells CASSPTSQPQHF. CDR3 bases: TGTGCCAGCTCACCAACCTCTCAGCCCCAGCATTTT.

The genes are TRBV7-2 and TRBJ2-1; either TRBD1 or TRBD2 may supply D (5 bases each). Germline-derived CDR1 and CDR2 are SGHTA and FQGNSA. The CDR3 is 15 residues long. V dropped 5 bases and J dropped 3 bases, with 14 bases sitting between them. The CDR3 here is CTSSRTGTDYNEQFF. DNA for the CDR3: TGTACCAGCAGCCGAACCGGGACGGACTACAATGAGCAGTTCTTC.

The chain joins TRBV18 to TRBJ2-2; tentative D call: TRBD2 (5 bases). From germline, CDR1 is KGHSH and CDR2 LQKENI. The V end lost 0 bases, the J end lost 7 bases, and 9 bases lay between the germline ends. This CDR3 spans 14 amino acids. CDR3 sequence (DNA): TGTGCCAGCTCACCACCGGGAGACCGCGGGGAGCTGTTTTTT. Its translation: CASSPPGDRGELFF.

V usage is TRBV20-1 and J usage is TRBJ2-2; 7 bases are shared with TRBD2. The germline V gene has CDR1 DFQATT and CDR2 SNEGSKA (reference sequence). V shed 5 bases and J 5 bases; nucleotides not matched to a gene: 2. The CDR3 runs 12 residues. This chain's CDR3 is CSALAATGELFF. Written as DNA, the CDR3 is TGCAGTGCTCTAGCGGCAACCGGGGAGCTGTTTTTT.

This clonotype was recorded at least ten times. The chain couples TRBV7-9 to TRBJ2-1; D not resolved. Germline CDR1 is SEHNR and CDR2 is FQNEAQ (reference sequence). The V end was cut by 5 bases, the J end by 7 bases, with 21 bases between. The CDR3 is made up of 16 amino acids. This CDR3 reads CASSGMAAAGKNEQFF. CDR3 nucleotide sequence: TGTGCCAGCAGCGGAATGGCGGCAGCCGGAAAGAATGAGCAGTTCTTC.

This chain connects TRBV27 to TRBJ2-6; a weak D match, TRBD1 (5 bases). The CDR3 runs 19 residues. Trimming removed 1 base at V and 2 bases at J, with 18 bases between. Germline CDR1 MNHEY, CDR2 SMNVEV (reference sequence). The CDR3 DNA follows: TGTGCCAGCAGTTTATGGCAGGGCCCCATCGAGGCTGGGGCCAACGTCCTGACTTTC. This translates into CASSLWQGPIEAGANVLTF.

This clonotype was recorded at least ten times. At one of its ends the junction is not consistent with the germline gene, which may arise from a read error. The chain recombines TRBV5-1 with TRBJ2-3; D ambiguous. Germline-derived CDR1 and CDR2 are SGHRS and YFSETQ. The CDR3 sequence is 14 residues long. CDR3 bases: TGTGCCAGCAGCTTAGACTTGGGCACAGATACGCAGTATTTT. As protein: CASSLDLGTDTQYF.

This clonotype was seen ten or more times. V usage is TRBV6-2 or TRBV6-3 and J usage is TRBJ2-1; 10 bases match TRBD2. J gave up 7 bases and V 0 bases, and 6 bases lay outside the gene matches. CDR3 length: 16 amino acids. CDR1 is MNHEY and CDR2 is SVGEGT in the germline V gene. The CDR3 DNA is TGTGCCAGCAGTTACTCGAGCGGGAGGGCCAGGAATGAGCAGTTCTTC. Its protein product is CASSYSSGRARNEQFF.